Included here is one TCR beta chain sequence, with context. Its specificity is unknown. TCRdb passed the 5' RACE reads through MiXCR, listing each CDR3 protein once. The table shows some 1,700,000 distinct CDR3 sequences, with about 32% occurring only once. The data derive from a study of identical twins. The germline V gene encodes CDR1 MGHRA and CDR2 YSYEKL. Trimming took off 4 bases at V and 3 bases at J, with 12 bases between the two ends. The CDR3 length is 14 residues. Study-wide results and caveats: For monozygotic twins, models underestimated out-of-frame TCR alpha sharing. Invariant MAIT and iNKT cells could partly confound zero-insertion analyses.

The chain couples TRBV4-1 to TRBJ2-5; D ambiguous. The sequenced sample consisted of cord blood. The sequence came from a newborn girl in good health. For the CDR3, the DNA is TGCGCCAGCAGCCCTAGACTCGAGAAAGAGACCCAGTACTTC. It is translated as CASSPRLEKETQYF.